What follows are 18 T cell receptor beta chains derived from one specimen sequenced in a study of early T cells in non-severe SARS-CoV-2 infection. TCRdb redid the calling of the 5' RACE reads with MiXCR, one entry per CDR3 protein. This sample has tens of thousands of distinct CDR3 sequences, with 9.3% found just once. Sequenced material: whole blood. The receptors stem from an adult who was a healthcare worker with PCR-confirmed SARS-CoV-2 infection or an uninfected control (not recorded which).

The rearrangement links TRBV10-3 to TRBJ2-3, with TRBD2 as a possible D gene (7 bases). CDR3 length: 11 amino acids. Germline assignment: CDR1 ENHRY and CDR2 SYGVKD. The ends were cut back, 10 bases at V and 6 bases at J, with 11 bases in the middle. The chain's CDR3 is CATAGADTQYF. The CDR3 coding sequence is TGTGCCACCGCGGGGGCGGATACGCAGTATTTT.

V usage is TRBV7-9 and J usage is TRBJ1-2; D not certain. The CDR3 loop spans 14 amino acids. Germline V gene sequence: CDR1 SEHNR, CDR2 FQNEAQ (reference sequence). Trimming stripped 5 bases from V and 2 bases from J, with 12 bases between. This chain's CDR3 is CASSLSTSNYGYTF. The CDR3 DNA reads TGTGCCAGCAGCCTAAGTACATCCAACTATGGCTACACCTTC.

This clonotype occurred many times. V usage is TRBV7-9 and J usage is TRBJ2-5; perhaps D is TRBD1 or TRBD2 (6 bases each). V was trimmed by 5 bases and J by 5 bases, leaving 18 bases between them. The CDR3 has 15 residues. Per germline, CDR1 SEHNR and CDR2 FQNEAQ (reference sequence). For the CDR3, the DNA is TGTGCCAGCAGCAGTCCGGGGGCTATGGCCGAGACCCAGTACTTC. This sequence encodes CASSSPGAMAETQYF.

This clonotype was counted at least ten times. The rearrangement uses TRBV5-1 and TRBJ2-2, with D perhaps matching TRBD2 (6 bases). CDR1 SGHRS and CDR2 YFSETQ come from the germline V gene. The CDR3 is 15 residues long. V lost 3 bases and J lost 0, with 9 bases in between. The CDR3 spells CASSSGLANTGELFF. For the CDR3, the DNA is TGCGCCAGCAGCTCGGGACTGGCGAACACCGGGGAGCTGTTTTTT.

This clonotype came up many times. V is TRBV7-3 and J is TRBJ2-1, with 9 positions matching TRBD1. Germline values: CDR1 SGHTA, CDR2 FQGTGA. The J segment lost 7 bases and the V segment lost 4 bases, leaving 11 bases of the junction unmatched. CDR3 size: 16 residues. DNA of the CDR3: TGTGCCAGCAGCTCCTTGGGGACAGGGAGGCGAAATGAGCAGTTCTTC. Protein: CASSSLGTGRRNEQFF.

This chain links TRBV18 with TRBJ1-1; D ambiguous. This CDR3 is 13 amino acids long. Trimming stripped 5 bases from V and 3 bases from J, with 10 bases between. The V gene's germline CDR1 is KGHSH and CDR2 LQKENI. CDR3 nucleotide sequence: TGTGCCAGCTCAGACGGGGAGGACACTGAAGCTTTCTTT. Translating gives CASSDGEDTEAFF.

This clonotype was seen repeatedly, ten times or more. The CDR3 spells CASSVGAEKLFF. The CDR3 DNA is TGTGCCAGCAGTGTGGGGGCCGAAAAACTGTTTTTT. The chain couples TRBV25-1 to TRBJ1-4; D may be TRBD1 (6 bases). The germline CDR1 and CDR2 sequences are MGHDK and SYGVNS. V was pared by 4 bases and J by 8 bases, with 8 bases between. CDR3 length equals 12 residues. The full variable domain, its missing parts supplied by reference TRBV25-1 and TRBJ1-4, is EADIYQTPRYLVIGTGKKITLECSQTMGHDKMYWYQQDPGMELHLIHYSYGVNSTEKGDLSSESTVSRIRTEHFPLTLESARPSHTSQYLCASSVGAEKLFFGSGTQLSVL.

The J gene is TRBJ1-2, the V gene TRBV18; a possible D gene is TRBD1 (6 bases). Trimming stripped 8 bases from V and 0 bases from J, with 13 bases between. Germline V gene sequence: CDR1 KGHSH, CDR2 LQKENI. The CDR3 has 14 residues. CDR3 sequence (DNA): TGTGCCAGCGGACCGGACAGAGCTAACTATGGCTACACCTTC. Translating it yields CASGPDRANYGYTF.

This clonotype was counted only a few times. This chain joins TRBV6-5 and TRBJ2-6, with D tentatively TRBD1 or TRBD2 (5 bases each). The CDR3 runs 18 residues. The germline V gene encodes CDR1 MNHEY and CDR2 SVGAGI. Between the trimmed V and J ends, which lost 5 bases and 0 bases, there was a span of 17 bases. DNA of the CDR3: TGTGCCAGCAGTCCCTTAGGGGACGCGCGCTCTGGGGCCAACGTCCTGACTTTC. It codes for CASSPLGDARSGANVLTF.

The table lists this clonotype with a few counts. The V gene is TRBV13, the J gene TRBJ1-1, with D possibly being TRBD1 (5 bases). V was shortened by 5 bases and J by 3 bases, with 16 bases between the two germline ends. The germline gives CDR1 PRHDT, CDR2 FYEKMQ (reference sequence). The CDR3 is made up of 15 amino acids. CDR3 DNA: TGTGCCAGCAGCCTCGCAGGGCGTTATGACACTGAAGCTTTCTTT. This sequence encodes CASSLAGRYDTEAFF.

At least ten counts were recorded for this clonotype. The chain joins TRBV12-3 or TRBV12-4 to TRBJ2-2; unclear D gene. With 6 bases removed from V and 5 bases from J, the gap between germline ends came to 13 bases. This CDR3 is 14 amino acids long. The CDR3 reads CASSPGLETGELFF. The CDR3 DNA sequence: TGTGCCAGCAGCCCGGGTCTCGAAACCGGGGAGCTGTTTTTT.

This chain links TRBV6-5 with TRBJ2-3; D call uncertain. V gave up 3 bases and J gave up 6 bases, with 4 bases separating them. The CDR3 loop spans 11 amino acids. The V gene's germline CDR1 is MNHEY and CDR2 SVGAGI. CDR3 residues: CASSYRDTQYF. The CDR3 nucleotides read TGTGCCAGCAGTTATCGGGATACGCAGTATTTT.

At least ten counts were recorded for this clonotype. The chain uses TRBV7-6 and TRBJ2-1; 7 bases fit TRBD2. Trimming at V came to 5 bases and at J to 0 bases, leaving 7 bases not matched to a gene. The length of the CDR3 is 16 residues. Germline CDR1 SGHVS, CDR2 FNYEAQ. CDR3 sequence: CASSGFSGNSYNEQFF. CDR3 bases: TGTGCCAGCAGCGGATTCAGCGGGAACTCCTACAATGAGCAGTTCTTC.

The chain uses TRBV7-6 and TRBJ2-3; D possibly corresponds to TRBD1 (6 bases). Germline CDR1 reads SGHVS; CDR2 reads FNYEAQ. CDR3 size: 16 residues. V shed 5 bases and J shed 1 base, with 16 bases lying between them. This CDR3 is CASSLGQGRGTDTQYF. CDR3 nucleotide sequence: TGTGCCAGCAGCCTGGGTCAGGGGAGAGGCACAGATACGCAGTATTTT.

The chain is built from TRBV27 and TRBJ2-7; D perhaps matches TRBD1 (6 bases). The CDR3 spans 14 residues. V gave up 2 bases and J gave up 3 bases, with 11 bases separating them. Germline-derived CDR1 and CDR2 are MNHEY and SMNVEV (reference sequence). The CDR3 loop is CASSLHQGSYEQYF. The CDR3, as DNA: TGTGCCAGCAGTTTACATCAGGGGAGCTACGAGCAGTACTTC.

This clonotype was counted many times. This chain joins TRBV29-1 and TRBJ2-1; 8 bases are shared with TRBD1. With V trimmed by 7 bases and J by 7 bases, 6 bases remained unmatched. Germline CDR1 is SQVTM and CDR2 is ANQGSEA. CDR3 length: 12 amino acids. CDR3 in amino acids: CSARTGSNEQFF. The CDR3 DNA reads as TGCAGCGCACGGACAGGGTCTAATGAGCAGTTCTTC.

This clonotype has more than one count but fewer than ten. The genes are TRBV4-2 and TRBJ1-2, with D unclear. Trimming took 3 bases from V and 5 from J, leaving 7 bases between them. The CDR3 length is 12 residues. From germline, CDR1 is LGHNA and CDR2 YNFKEQ. The CDR3 here is CASSHAVYGYTF. The DNA of the CDR3 is TGTGCCAGCAGCCATGCAGTTTATGGCTACACCTTC.

The V gene is TRBV12-3 or TRBV12-4, the J gene TRBJ1-6, with D unresolved. Trimming took off 6 bases at V and 6 bases at J, with 12 bases between the two ends. This CDR3 spans 14 amino acids. The CDR3 sequence: CASSPGGGNSPLHF. As DNA, the CDR3 is TGTGCCAGCAGCCCGGGCGGAGGTAATTCACCCCTCCACTTT.